These 15 T cell receptor beta chains were sequenced from one sample in a study of shared T cell receptors in the human thymus. Profiled with immunoSEQ multiplex PCR; TCRdb holds only in-frame clones, not every one. The table includes about 660,000 clones, roughly 90% detected once. The same data also contributed to another study, on human thymus T cells.

Sequenced: thymocytes. Receptors originate from a boy under three years old with a congenital heart defect.

This rearrangement joins TRBV5-1 to TRBJ1-2, with 11 bases identical to TRBD1. With V trimmed by 4 bases and J by 4 bases, 12 bases remained unmatched. This CDR3 spans 17 amino acids. Germline V lookup: CDR1 SGHRS, CDR2 YFSETQ. CDR3 loop: CASSPQDRGRWIYGYTF. CDR3 nucleotides: TGCGCCAGCAGCCCACAGGACAGGGGGCGATGGATCTATGGCTACACCTTC.

This clone came up once. The V call is TRBV9, the J call TRBJ2-7, with TRBD2 matching 11 bases. The CDR3 totals 19 residues. V was pared by 4 bases and J by 3 bases, with 18 bases of the junction left unmatched. Germline values: CDR1 SGDLS, CDR2 YYNGEE. The CDR3 loop is CASSPGTDRGLAGGYEQYF. DNA for the CDR3: TGTGCCAGCAGCCCAGGTACGGACAGGGGTCTAGCGGGAGGCTACGAGCAGTACTTC.

The V gene is TRBV4-1, the J gene TRBJ2-3; 9 bases line up with TRBD1. V lost 5 bases, J lost 4 bases, and 7 bases stayed unmatched. The CDR3 runs 15 residues. CDR1 and CDR2 from the germline V gene are MGHRA and YSYEKL. The CDR3 DNA reads TGCGCCAGCAGCAAACAGGGGGCTCAGCCAGATACGCAGTATTTT. Encoded protein: CASSKQGAQPDTQYF.

The CDR3 protein is CASSPPDRGHYGYTF. CDR3 DNA sequence: TGTGCCAGCAGTCCGCCGGACAGGGGTCACTATGGCTACACCTTC. This chain joins TRBV28 and TRBJ1-2; 9 positions match TRBD1. In germline, CDR1 is MDHEN, CDR2 SYDVKM. This CDR3 has 15 amino acids. V shed 5 bases, J shed 3 bases, and the junction held 7 bases outside the gene matches.

This chain connects TRBV11-2 to TRBJ2-7; 7 bases map to TRBD2. This CDR3 spans 16 amino acids. V lost 1 base and J lost 1; bases outside the gene matches: 7. CDR1 SGHAT and CDR2 FQNNGV come from the germline V gene. CDR3 sequence reads: CASSLVRLAASYEQYF. DNA for the CDR3: TGTGCCAGCAGCTTAGTTAGGCTAGCGGCTTCCTACGAGCAGTACTTC.

DNA for the CDR3: TGTGCCAGCAGTCCTAGGAGGACGACACAGGGGTCCACCGGGGAGCTGTTTTTT. It is translated as CASSPRRTTQGSTGELFF. The chain couples TRBV27 to TRBJ2-2, with 7 bases that match TRBD1. The CDR3 extends over 18 amino acids. The ends lost 5 bases at V and 4 bases at J; junction bases unmatched: 16. Germline V gene lookup returns CDR1 MNHEY and CDR2 SMNVEV (reference sequence).

The V and J genes are TRBV19 and TRBJ2-7; no reliable D call. V was trimmed by 4 bases and J by 6 bases, leaving 10 bases between them. The CDR3 is 12 amino acids. CDR1 is LNHDA and CDR2 is SQIVND in the germline V gene (reference sequence). CDR3 sequence (DNA): TGTGCCAGTAGTAGTCAGGTGGGCGAGCAGTACTTC. Its translation: CASSSQVGEQYF.

The chain recombines TRBV7-6 with TRBJ2-1; maybe TRBD1 (6 bases). This CDR3 is built from 13 residues. The V and J ends lost 1 base and 5 bases respectively, with 6 bases between them. CDR1 is SGHVS, CDR2 FNYEAQ, per germline. CDR3 protein: CASSLGTDNEQFF. The CDR3 DNA reads TGTGCCAGCAGCTTAGGGACAGACAATGAGCAGTTCTTC.

The CDR3 DNA reads TGTGCCAGCAGTTTACTCGGAACAGCGGTGGGCTCCTACAATGAGCAGTTCTTC. Translation gives CASSLLGTAVGSYNEQFF. J is TRBJ2-1 and V is TRBV27; a possible D gene is TRBD2 (5 bases). V dropped 2 bases and J dropped 0 bases, with 17 bases sitting between them. The CDR3 extends over 18 amino acids. Germline lookup yields CDR1 MNHEY and CDR2 SMNVEV (reference sequence).

V gene TRBV4-2 combines with J gene TRBJ2-1; weak D call: TRBD2 (5 bases). The CDR3 consists of 18 residues. The V end was cut by 2 bases, the J end by 8 bases, with 25 bases between. Per the germline V gene, CDR1 is LGHNA and CDR2 is YNFKEQ. The CDR3 sequence: CASSQFPPRSGPWDEQFF. In DNA form, the CDR3 reads TGTGCCAGCAGCCAATTTCCCCCTCGAAGCGGTCCTTGGGATGAGCAGTTCTTC.

This sequence joins TRBV29-1 and TRBJ1-1, with 7 bases matching TRBD1. The germline V gene encodes CDR1 SQVTM and CDR2 ANQGSEA. Trimming at V came to 6 bases and at J to 4 bases, leaving 2 bases not matched to a gene. The CDR3 runs to 11 residues. The CDR3 spells CSVTGVTEAFF. CDR3 DNA sequence: TGCAGCGTCACAGGGGTCACTGAAGCTTTCTTT.

This chain connects TRBV5-1 to TRBJ2-3; 11 nucleotides agree with TRBD2. CDR3 size: 17 residues. V was clipped by 4 bases and J by 2 bases; unmatched bases: 9. CDR1 and CDR2 from the germline V gene are SGHRS and YFSETQ. CDR3 in amino acids: CASSPGPTSGTTDTQYF. The CDR3 DNA sequence: TGCGCCAGCAGCCCCGGTCCGACTAGCGGGACCACAGATACGCAGTATTTT. The full variable domain, in which reference TRBV5-1 and TRBJ2-3 provide the parts outside the CDR3, is KAGVTQTPRYLIKTRGQQVTLSCSPISGHRSVSWYQQTPGQGLQFLFEYFSETQRNKGNFPGRFSGRQFSNSRSEMNVSTLELGDSALYLCASSPGPTSGTTDTQYFGPGTRLTVL.

The J gene is TRBJ2-7, the V gene TRBV7-2, with D unclear. This CDR3 has 17 amino acids. Germline values: CDR1 SGHTA, CDR2 FQGNSA. The V and J ends lost 4 bases and 2 bases respectively, with 21 bases between them. The DNA for the CDR3 is TGTGCCAGCAGCTCAGGTGAAATACGCTACGGAACCTACGAGCAGTACTTC. Translating gives CASSSGEIRYGTYEQYF.

The chain uses TRBV7-9 and TRBJ2-7; D gene uncertain. This CDR3 comprises 15 residues. Germline V gene sequence: CDR1 SEHNR, CDR2 FQNEAQ (reference sequence). V lost 1 base, J lost 8 bases, and 18 bases lay in between. As DNA, the CDR3 is TGTGCCAGCAGCTTAGATCCCGAAACCGCTAGGAAGCAGTACTTC. This encodes CASSLDPETARKQYF.

The chain employs TRBV14 and TRBJ2-1, with D possibly being TRBD1 (6 bases). This CDR3 has 19 residues. V was cut by 1 base and J by 2 bases, with 21 bases left in between. The V gene's germline CDR1 is SGHDN and CDR2 FVKESK. The CDR3 loop reads CASSQVTGDSPGAYNEQFF. The CDR3 DNA is TGTGCCAGCAGCCAAGTTACCGGTGACTCTCCAGGGGCCTACAATGAGCAGTTCTTC.